This TCR beta chain emerged from a study of T-cell reconstitution after alpha-beta-depleted transplantation in children. It was with unique molecular identifiers that the TCRbeta library was prepared. Using its own MiXCR run on the PCR reads, TCRdb lists one record per CDR3 protein. This sample has approximately 390,000 distinct CDR3 sequences, with 11% found just once. Ten or more counts support this clonotype. This clonotype was obtained from a human donor who donated a stem cell graft to a child with acute myeloid leukemia. The starting material was PBMCs from the stem cell graft donor, obtained from the stem cell graft.

Here the CDR3 reads CASSPGHLGNEQYF. The CDR3 nucleotides are TGTGCCAGCAGCCCGGGACACCTGGGCAACGAGCAGTACTTC. The chain links TRBV9 to TRBJ2-7; a weak D match, TRBD1 (6 bases). Germline CDR1 SGDLS, CDR2 YYNGEE. With 4 bases removed from V and 5 bases from J, the gap between germline ends came to 16 bases. The CDR3 runs to 14 residues.